Listed here are 10 T cell receptor beta chains from one sample, sequenced in a study of control samples from healthy donors and cancer patients. TCRdb keeps only in-frame clones here, not all; method: immunoSEQ multiplex PCR. The sample carries more than 75,000 clones, 79% recorded once. Sequenced sample: blood. The receptor set was obtained from a woman younger than 45 in good health.

V and J are TRBV6-1 and TRBJ1-2; TRBD1 might be the D (5 bases). V was shortened by 1 base and J by 2 bases, with 8 bases between the two germline ends. The CDR3 is made up of 14 amino acids. From germline, CDR1 is MNHNS and CDR2 SASEGT. CDR3: CASSEGGGNYGYTF. The CDR3 bases are TGTGCCAGCAGTGAAGGGGGGGGGAACTATGGCTACACCTTC.

A single count supports this clone. The V gene is TRBV30, the J gene TRBJ1-6; D may be TRBD1 (5 bases). Trimming took off 4 bases at V and 7 bases at J, with 14 bases between the two ends. The length of the CDR3 is 14 residues. The germline CDR1 and CDR2 sequences are GTSNPN and SVGIG (reference sequence). The chain's CDR3 is CAWTFWGDNSPLHF. CDR3 coding DNA: TGTGCCTGGACCTTTTGGGGGGACAATTCACCCCTCCACTTT.

Concerning this clone itself: A junction boundary mismatches the germline segment, possibly from a read error. The rearrangement links TRBV3-1 (or the pseudogene TRBV3-2) to TRBJ2-5, with D possibly TRBD1 on 6 matching bases. Germline lookup yields CDR1 LGHDT and CDR2 YNNKEL (reference sequence). CDR3 length: 14 amino acids. The CDR3 region has the DNA TGTGCCGGCAGCCGTCGTAACAGGGAAGAGACCCAGTACTTC. It codes for CAGSRRNREETQYF.

V gene TRBV10-1 combines with J gene TRBJ1-2; 8 nucleotides agree with TRBD1. The CDR3 has 13 residues. Unmatched junction bases numbered 3, after V lost 9 bases and J lost 0 bases. CDR1 and CDR2 (germline): WNHNN, SYGVQD (reference sequence). This chain's CDR3 is CASRTGPNYGYTF. The CDR3 region has the DNA TGCGCCAGTAGGACAGGGCCTAACTATGGCTACACCTTC.

The chain carries TRBV6-5 and TRBJ1-2, with 7 bases identical to TRBD1. The CDR3 spans 13 residues. V lost 5 bases, J lost 4 bases, and 4 bases stayed unmatched. Germline V lookup: CDR1 MNHEY, CDR2 SVGAGI. CDR3 bases: TGTGCCAGCAGTAAGACAGGGCGCTATGGCTACACCTTC. This sequence encodes CASSKTGRYGYTF.

The V and J genes are TRBV4-3 and TRBJ1-2; a weak D match, TRBD1 (6 bases). Looked up from germline, CDR1 is LGHNA and CDR2 is YSLEER. Trimming took off 2 bases at V and 5 bases at J, with 15 bases between the two ends. The CDR3 has 15 amino acids. The CDR3 sequence: CASSQPQGLTYGYTF. The DNA of the CDR3 is TGCGCCAGCAGCCAACCACAGGGACTGACGTATGGCTACACCTTC.

V gene TRBV2 combines with J gene TRBJ2-7; 10 nucleotides match TRBD2. V dropped 5 bases and J dropped 3; count of bases not matched to a gene: 4. Germline V gene lookup returns CDR1 SNHLY and CDR2 FYNNEI. The CDR3 consists of 14 residues. The chain's CDR3 is CASSISGGSYEQYF. CDR3 DNA sequence: TGTGCCAGCAGTATTAGCGGGGGGAGCTACGAGCAGTACTTC.

The chain has TRBV5-6 and TRBJ1-2, with a weak D call TRBD1 (5 bases). The germline CDR1 and CDR2 sequences are SGHDT and YYEEEE. Trimming left V 0 bases short and J 7 bases short, with 19 bases between. This CDR3 contains 16 residues. CDR3: CASSLDSGRRVGGYTF. In nucleotides, the CDR3 is TGTGCCAGCAGCTTGGACTCGGGACGGAGAGTGGGTGGCTACACCTTC. Looking up the rest from reference TRBV5-6 and TRBJ1-2 gives the full variable domain: DAGVTQSPTHLIKTRGQQVTLRCSPKSGHDTVSWYQQALGQGPQFIFQYYEEEERQRGNFPDRFSGHQFPNYSSELNVNALLLGDSALYLCASSLDSGRRVGGYTFGSGTRLTVV.

The gene calls are TRBV5-1 and TRBJ1-6, with D perhaps TRBD1 (5 bases). Trimming removed 0 bases from V and 10 bases from J, with 14 bases in between. The CDR3 is made up of 15 amino acids. Germline V CDR1 and CDR2: SGHRS, YFSETQ. CDR3 DNA: TGCGCCAGCAGCTTGGCGCCAGGGCCAGAGTCACCCCTCCACTTT. Amino acid sequence: CASSLAPGPESPLHF.

This chain joins TRBV2 and TRBJ2-3; possibly TRBD2 for D (6 bases). V shed 5 bases and J shed 4 bases, with 16 bases lying between them. The CDR3 consists of 15 residues. Per germline, CDR1 SNHLY and CDR2 FYNNEI. The CDR3 region has the DNA TGTGCCAGCAGTAGGGAGGCAGGGTATTCAGATACGCAGTATTTT. Amino acid sequence: CASSREAGYSDTQYF.